One and the same sample provided the 5 T cell receptor beta chains below, sequenced in a study of blood T cell repertoires in COVID-19. The data were produced by immunoSEQ multiplex PCR, yet TCRdb's version contains in-frame clones alone and is incomplete. The repertoire includes around 140,000 clones, 85% to 90% of them detected once, and around 11% sits in the top ten. Material: PBMCs or T cells enriched from blood (not recorded which). These TCRs come from a man aged 60 to 69 who had recovered from COVID-19.

V usage is TRBV6-6 and J usage is TRBJ2-1, with TRBD2 matching 11 bases. CDR3 length equals 15 residues. V dropped 7 bases and J dropped 6; count of bases not matched to a gene: 8. The germline V gene has CDR1 MNHNY and CDR2 SVGAGI (reference sequence). In nucleotides, the CDR3 is TGTGCCAGCATCAAACTAGCGGGAGCCGCCAATGAGCAGTTCTTC. It is translated as CASIKLAGAANEQFF.

The chain carries TRBV5-1 and TRBJ2-1; 9 nucleotides align to TRBD1. CDR1 SGHRS and CDR2 YFSETQ come from the germline V gene. This CDR3 is built from 13 residues. Trimming removed 4 bases from V and 6 bases from J; junction bases left unmatched: 2. The CDR3 sequence: CASSGTGPNEQFF. As DNA, the CDR3 is TGCGCCAGCAGCGGGACAGGGCCCAATGAGCAGTTCTTC.

This clone occurred a few times. The V call is TRBV28, the J call TRBJ2-7, with D tentatively TRBD2 (6 bases). This CDR3 contains 17 residues. Germline V gene lookup returns CDR1 MDHEN and CDR2 SYDVKM. V lost 3 bases and J lost 5, with 23 bases in between. CDR3 sequence (DNA): TGTGCCAGCAGTTTGAGGCGGAGCGCGGGACTGGCCGACGAGCAGTACTTC. This gives the protein CASSLRRSAGLADEQYF. Based on the CDR3 plus reference TRBV28 and TRBJ2-7, the full variable domain is DVKVTQSSRYLVKRTGEKVFLECVQDMDHENMFWYRQDPGLGLRLIYFSYDVKMKEKGDIPEGYSVSREKKERFSLILESASTNQTSMYLCASSLRRSAGLADEQYFGPGTRLTVT.

V usage is TRBV3-1 (or the pseudogene TRBV3-2) and J usage is TRBJ2-7; D call uncertain. Per germline, CDR1 LGHDT and CDR2 YNNKEL (reference sequence). There are 15 residues in the CDR3. Trimming pared 0 bases from V and 3 bases from J, leaving 12 bases between. The CDR3 nucleotides are TGTGCCAGCAGCCAAGATCACATCCTGAACTACGAGCAGTACTTC. This codes for CASSQDHILNYEQYF.

The rearrangement joins TRBV5-4 to TRBJ2-3, with 13 bases lining up with TRBD2. The V gene's germline CDR1 is SGHNT and CDR2 YYREEE (reference sequence). Trimming cost V 0 bases and J 6 bases; bases outside gene matches: 4. This CDR3 has 16 amino acids. The CDR3 nucleotides are TGTGCCAGCAGCTTGGGGACTAGCGGGGGAACCGATACGCAGTATTTT. This translates into CASSLGTSGGTDTQYF.